The rows below give T cell receptor beta chains drawn from one sample of a study of T cell responses to AZD1222 COVID-19 vaccine. The assay was immunoSEQ multiplex PCR, and TCRdb's table has in-frame clones only and misses some. The table records 160,000 or so clones, more than 80% of them present only once. The starting material was peripheral blood, obtained on day 0 of AZD1222 vaccination. Receptors originate from an adult in good health. Both conserved end residues are trimmed from each CDR3. Fields, in order: V gene, CDR3 protein.

TRBV18 ASSPGQGSEQY
TRBV18 ASPRPGANTGELF
TRBV6-1 ASSEGRPIYEQY
TRBV2 ASGLLGGTGELF
TRBV6-1 ASSERTGVNSPLH
TRBV20-1 SASRAQGIYNEQF
TRBV6-5 ASSLTAGVGDTQY
TRBV14 ASSQDRDRRISYGYT
TRBV7-9 ASSDGPAGPDTQY
TRBV6-6 ASSSGYNEQF
TRBV11-3 ASSFTQDCDYGYT
TRBV6-5 ASSILIQGHGMF
TRBV6-5 ASMRQGEAEQY
TRBV10-1 ASINPSGEGYNEQF
TRBV5-1 ASSSSGARELF
TRBV28 ASSLVLPLGEQY
TRBV6-1 ASSEGRVTEAF
TRBV28 ASLDRGKNIQY
TRBV11-3 ASSQTRTGVIETQY
TRBV27 ASSPTGTGYGYT
TRBV12-3/TRBV12-4 ASSRGGTEAF
TRBV19 ASREGTGWATEAF
TRBV4-2 ASRGSSYNEQF
TRBV5-1 ASSLEPSTEAF
TRBV5-4 ASSLGVPGDSPLH
TRBV19 ASSRGPNEKLF
TRBV4-1 ASTPGQGEEKLF
TRBV7-6 ASSSTTSVLTGELF
TRBV5-5 ASSFWGQVSGNTIY
TRBV6-5 ASTQGGGYT
TRBV10-3 AIRGGSGRQETQY
TRBV6-4 ASSKDTNTGELF
TRBV27 ASSLIPLGTNYMNTEAF
TRBV28 ASRQVSGNTIY
TRBV27 ASSRGYGYT
TRBV18 ASSPGRVDSSGNTIY
TRBV5-4 ASSDGLKVGEQY
TRBV6-5 ASRIRDRGTDTQY
TRBV5-1 ASSFQQGTGELF
TRBV14 ASSQARYEQY
TRBV4-2 ASSPRLAGSYEQY
TRBV27 ASSFSTGPEQY
TRBV19 ASSIDLGAEAF
TRBV7-2 ASSFGRGDYGYT
TRBV10-3 AISVGTATNYGYT
TRBV5-6 ASSFRLAGGLADTQY
TRBV6-5 ASSYEPGHTGELF
TRBV5-1 ASSLEAGNEKLF
TRBV9 ASSRGQETQY
TRBV6-6 ASSPRTTSGSPTDTQY
TRBV10-3 AISDPSGNTGELF
TRBV9 ASSVALGVSGNTIY
TRBV29-1 SVEGAGSSSGNTIY
TRBV7-9 ASSPSGQGYT
TRBV19 ASRDRGFYEQY
TRBV5-1 ASSSNRGRDEQF
TRBV5-1 ASSLTSANTEAF